What follows is one T cell receptor (beta chain) and its context. Its antigen is unknown. Base quality data are lacking; no much larger clone is found one base away. Sequencing was performed on an Illumina HiSeq 2500. TCR beta libraries were prepared by quantitative 5'-RACE with molecular barcodes. The original methods were these. Disease-linked TCR variants were identified with a new computational method built on a probabilistic model of VDJ rearrangement. TCRdb reworked the public reads: Q25 trimming with fastp, MiXCR clone assembly, productive beta chains retained. One record per CDR3 amino acid sequence lists the most common genes and DNA. It is TCRdb's table, rather than the study itself, that gives the V and J calls and clone size. Across this sample there are around 250,000 distinct CDR3 sequences, with roughly a third seen only once. Approximately 4% of the sample is held by the ten biggest clonotypes.

This record belongs to a study of CD8 T cells in ankylosing spondylitis (dated by TCRdb to the late 2010s). As for the study more broadly: The study set out to find disease-linked TCR variants by profiling T cell receptor beta repertoires in ankylosing spondylitis patients and healthy donors. The full study cohort was made up of approximately 27 ankylosing spondylitis patients and roughly 98 healthy donors. Peripheral blood was sampled, and synovial fluid was also collected from ankylosing spondylitis patients.

Reading from cysteine to phenylalanine, the CDR3 counts 12 amino acids. This entry keeps only the CDR3 DNA: 36 bases, framed from base 1. V and J are truncated by 1 base and 8 bases respectively, leaving an intervening sequence of 5 bases. The germline V gene gives CDR1 as KGHSY and CDR2 as FQNENV. Paper-wide results and their limitations: The disease-linked clones were reported to be significantly enriched in matched synovial fluid samples from ankylosing spondylitis patients. Some TCR beta motif variants had previously been reported in synovial fluid and blood of reactive arthritis patients, which suggested common disease-initiation mechanisms. Blood from ankylosing spondylitis patients appeared to be characterized by a TCR beta motif made up of about 8 highly homologous amino acid variants. The disease-linked clones showed a CD8+ phenotype and occurred at relatively low frequencies in peripheral blood.

The receptor was isolated from a male donor with ankylosing spondylitis or in good health (not recorded which). The sample was blood, either unsorted or a sorted T cell fraction (not recorded which). The chain is made from TRBV16 and TRBJ1-4, with no D gene named confidently. The CDR3 protein sequence reads: CASSQFKEKLFF. The DNA sequence reads TGTGCCAGCAGCCAATTTAAGGAAAAACTGTTTTTT.